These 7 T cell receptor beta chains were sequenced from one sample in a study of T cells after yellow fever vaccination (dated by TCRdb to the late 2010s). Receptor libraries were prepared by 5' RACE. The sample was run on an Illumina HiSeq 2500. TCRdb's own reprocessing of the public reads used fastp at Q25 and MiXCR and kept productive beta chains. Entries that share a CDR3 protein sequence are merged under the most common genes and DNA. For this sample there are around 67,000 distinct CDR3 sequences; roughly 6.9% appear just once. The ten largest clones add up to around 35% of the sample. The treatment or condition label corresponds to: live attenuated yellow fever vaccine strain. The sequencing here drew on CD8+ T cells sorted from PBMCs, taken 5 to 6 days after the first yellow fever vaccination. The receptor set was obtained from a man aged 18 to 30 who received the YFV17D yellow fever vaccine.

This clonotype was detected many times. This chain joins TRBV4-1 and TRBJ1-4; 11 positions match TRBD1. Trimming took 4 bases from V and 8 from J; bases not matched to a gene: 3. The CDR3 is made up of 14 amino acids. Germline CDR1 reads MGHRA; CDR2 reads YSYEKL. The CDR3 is CASSPGQGEEKLFF. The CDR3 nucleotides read TGCGCCAGCAGCCCGGGACAGGGGGAGGAAAAACTGTTTTTT.

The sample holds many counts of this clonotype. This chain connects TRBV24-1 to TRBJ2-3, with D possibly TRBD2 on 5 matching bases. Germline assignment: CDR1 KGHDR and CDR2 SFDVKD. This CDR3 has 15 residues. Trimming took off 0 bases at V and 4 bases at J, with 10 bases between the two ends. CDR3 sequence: CATSDLKDSPDTQYF. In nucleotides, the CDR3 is TGTGCCACCAGTGATTTGAAGGACTCACCAGATACGCAGTATTTT.

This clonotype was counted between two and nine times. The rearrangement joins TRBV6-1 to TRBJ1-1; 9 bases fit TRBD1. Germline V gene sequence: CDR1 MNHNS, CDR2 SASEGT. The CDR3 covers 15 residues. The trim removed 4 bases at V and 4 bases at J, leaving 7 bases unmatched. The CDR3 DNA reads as TGTGCCAGCAGTGTTAAAGGGACAGGGACCACTGAAGCTTTCTTT. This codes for CASSVKGTGTTEAFF.

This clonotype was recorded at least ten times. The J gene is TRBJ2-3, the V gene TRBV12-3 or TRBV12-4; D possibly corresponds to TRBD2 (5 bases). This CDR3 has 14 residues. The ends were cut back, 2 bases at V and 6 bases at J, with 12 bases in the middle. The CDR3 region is CASSLLPGWDTQYF. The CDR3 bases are TGTGCCAGCAGTTTACTCCCGGGATGGGATACGCAGTATTTT.

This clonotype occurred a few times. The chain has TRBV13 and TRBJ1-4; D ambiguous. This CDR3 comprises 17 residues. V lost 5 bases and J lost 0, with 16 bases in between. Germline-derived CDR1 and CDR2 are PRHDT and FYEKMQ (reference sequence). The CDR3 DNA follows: TGTGCCAGCAGCGACGGCGGGCAGATTGCAACTAATGAAAAACTGTTTTTT. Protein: CASSDGGQIATNEKLFF.

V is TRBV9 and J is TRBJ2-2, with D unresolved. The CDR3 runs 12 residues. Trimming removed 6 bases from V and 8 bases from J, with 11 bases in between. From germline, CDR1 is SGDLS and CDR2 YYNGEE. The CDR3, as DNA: TGTGCCAGCAATAAGTTCTCGGGGGAGCTGTTTTTT. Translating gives CASNKFSGELFF.

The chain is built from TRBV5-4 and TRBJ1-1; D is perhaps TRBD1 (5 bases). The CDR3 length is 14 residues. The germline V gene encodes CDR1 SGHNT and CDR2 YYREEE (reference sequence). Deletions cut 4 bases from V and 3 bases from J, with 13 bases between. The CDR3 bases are TGTGCCAGCAGCCCCACCGGGGGGTACACTGAAGCTTTCTTT. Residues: CASSPTGGYTEAFF.